The TCR beta chain under discussion was sequenced for a study of CD8 T cells in ankylosing spondylitis. The germline gives CDR1 LGHNA, CDR2 YSLEER. The J segment lost 0 bases and the V segment lost 0 bases, leaving 11 bases of the junction unmatched. The CDR3 has 20 residues. This clonotype has more than one count but fewer than ten. MiXCR, run by TCRdb on the 5' RACE reads, gives a single entry per CDR3 protein. The table shows about 140,000 distinct CDR3 sequences, with roughly 8% occurring only once. The source is a male donor with ankylosing spondylitis. Sample: synovial fluid, either unsorted or a sorted T cell fraction (not recorded which). J is TRBJ1-4 and V is TRBV4-3; TRBD1 agrees at 9 bases. The DNA of the CDR3 is TGCGCCAGCAGCCAAGAGTGGAACAGGGGGCCCATCACAACTAATGAAAAACTGTTTTTT. This gives the protein CASSQEWNRGPITTNEKLFF.